This TCR beta chain originates from a study of T cell responses to AZD1222 COVID-19 vaccine. Findings and limits, study-wide: There were mostly white British donors and more females than males, and clonal diversity was possibly underestimated.

V gave up 2 bases and J gave up 4 bases, with 13 bases separating them. Germline V gene sequence: CDR1 SGDLS, CDR2 YYNGEE. The CDR3 runs to 15 residues. Profiled with immunoSEQ multiplex PCR; TCRdb holds only in-frame clones, not every one. This sample yields 84,000 or so clones, of which around nine tenths are seen a single time; 2.2% belongs to the top ten. This clone showed up just once. Its target is not known. Sequenced here: peripheral blood, sampled on day 0 of AZD1222 vaccination. The clonotype was recovered from an adult in good health. The chain couples TRBV9 to TRBJ1-5; maybe TRBD1 (5 bases). DNA for the CDR3: TGTGCCAGCAGCGTTGATGGACACCCGAATCAGCCCCAGCATTTT. This codes for CASSVDGHPNQPQHF.